This T cell receptor (beta chain) was captured in a study of CD8 T cells in ankylosing spondylitis. Study findings and constraints: Earlier reports found some motif variants in synovial fluid and blood in reactive arthritis. Disease-associated clones were CD8+ and fairly uncommon in peripheral blood. Ankylosing spondylitis blood appeared to carry a characteristic TCR beta motif of several highly homologous variants.

Remarks on this clonotype: What it recognizes is unknown.

Library preparation for TCR beta used quantitative 5'-RACE with molecular barcodes. TCRdb reprocessed the 5' RACE reads with MiXCR, giving one entry per CDR3 protein. The table includes approximately 250,000 distinct CDR3 sequences, more than 20% detected once. This CDR3 has 15 residues. Germline V gene data show CDR1 as SGHTA and CDR2 as FQGNSA. Trimming shortened V by 3 bases and J by 6 bases, and 15 bases separated the two germline ends. The receptor's source is a male donor with ankylosing spondylitis or in good health (not recorded which). The sample taken for sequencing was blood, either unsorted or a sorted T cell fraction (not recorded which). The chain carries TRBV7-2 and TRBJ2-1; D may be TRBD2 (5 bases). The CDR3 DNA is TGTGCCAGCAGCTTGAGTGGGAGAATCGGCAATGAGCAGTTCTTC. It yields the protein CASSLSGRIGNEQFF.